A selection of T cell receptor beta chains follows, all from one sample in a study of cytomegalovirus exposure and HLA in healthy donors. The protocol was immunoSEQ multiplex PCR, while the TCRdb copy is restricted to in-frame clones and leaves out a portion. The sample holds 200,000 to 250,000 clones, about 80% seen once. Specimen: PBMCs. These receptors all come from a man in his forties in good health and CMV-seronegative. Each CDR3 is given with its conserved first and last residue. The D gene is left open where the match is weak. Clone size, where shown, is once, few, many, or a class for clones that have expanded.

size,V,D,J,DNA,CDR3
few,TRBV9,TRBD2,TRBJ2-5,TGTGCCAGCAGCCCCTGGGGACTAGCGGGGGGGCAAGAGACCCAGTACTTC,CASSPWGLAGGQETQYF
.,TRBV23-1,.,TRBJ1-2,TGCGCCAGCAGTCAACCTCCCGGGGGATTGGGGGTGGATGGCTACACCTTC,CASSQPPGGLGVDGYTF
.,TRBV5-4,TRBD2,TRBJ2-1,TGTGCCAGCAGCTACCCCGGGACTAGCGGGAGAAATGAGCAGTTCTTC,CASSYPGTSGRNEQFF
.,TRBV5-4,TRBD2,TRBJ2-1,TGTGCCAGCAGCTGGACTAGCGGGAGGGACAATGAGCAGTTCTTC,CASSWTSGRDNEQFF
few,TRBV7-9,.,TRBJ1-2,TGTGCCAGCAGCCCCGGGGGGGTCGACTTTCGAGCTTATGGCTACACCTTC,CASSPGGVDFRAYGYTF
.,TRBV5-1,.,TRBJ2-1,TGCGCCAGCAGCTCCCTGTACAATGAGCAGTTCTTC,CASSSLYNEQFF
.,TRBV7-3,.,TRBJ2-3,TGTGCCAGCAGCTTAGGGGGGGCGGTCACAGATACGCAGTATTTT,CASSLGGAVTDTQYF
.,TRBV30,.,TRBJ1-2,TGTGCCTGGAGTTTAAGGGGGTCTGGCTACACCTTC,CAWSLRGSGYTF
.,TRBV4-1,.,TRBJ1-5,TGCGCCAGCAGCCAAGCGGGGTTAAGTCAGCCCCAGCATTTT,CASSQAGLSQPQHF
.,TRBV6-6,.,TRBJ1-1,TGTGCCAGCGGTTTAAACTCCAACACTGAAGCTTTCTTT,CASGLNSNTEAFF
once,TRBV7-9,TRBD2,TRBJ2-2,TGTGCCAGCAGCTCTCAAGCGGGGGCTACGAACACCGGGGAGCTGTTTTTT,CASSSQAGATNTGELFF
.,TRBV7-3,TRBD1,TRBJ2-2,TGTGCCAGCAGCCTCCGACAGGGCGGCACCGGGGAGCTGTTTTTT,CASSLRQGGTGELFF
.,TRBV7-9,TRBD2,TRBJ2-7,TGTGCCAGCAGCTCTACTAGCGGGAGGGTGTACGAGCAGTACTTC,CASSSTSGRVYEQYF